This T cell receptor beta chain emerged from a study of blood T cell repertoires in COVID-19. Study summary: Both acute and convalescent COVID-19 samples were obtained from the United States, Italy and Spain. PBMCs, B-cell-depleted T cells, or T cells provided the cDNA or gDNA that made up the material.

Only in-frame clones appear in the TCRdb table, and some are missing; sequencing was by immunoSEQ multiplex PCR. The table lists 40,000 to 50,000 clones, 90% of them singletons. J gave up 6 bases and V 4 bases, and 4 bases lay outside the gene matches. The CDR3 is 14 residues long. The germline V gene encodes CDR1 SGHNT and CDR2 YYREEE (reference sequence). The specimen was peripheral blood. The clonotype originates from a man in his 70s with active COVID-19. The chain combines TRBV5-4 with TRBJ2-2, with 9 bases identical to TRBD2. CDR3 sequence (DNA): TGTGCCAGCAGCCGTAGCGGGAGCCCCGGGGAGCTGTTTTTT. This sequence encodes CASSRSGSPGELFF.